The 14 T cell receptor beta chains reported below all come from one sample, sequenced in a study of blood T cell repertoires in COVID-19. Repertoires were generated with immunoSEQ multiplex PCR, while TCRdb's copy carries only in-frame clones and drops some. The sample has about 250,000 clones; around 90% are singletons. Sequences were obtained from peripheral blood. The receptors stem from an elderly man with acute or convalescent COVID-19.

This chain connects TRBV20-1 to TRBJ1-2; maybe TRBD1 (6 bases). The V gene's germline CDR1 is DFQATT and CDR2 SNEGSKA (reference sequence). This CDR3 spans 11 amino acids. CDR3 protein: CGSRGSYGYTF. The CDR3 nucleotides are TGCGGCTCCAGGGGAAGCTATGGCTACACCTTC.

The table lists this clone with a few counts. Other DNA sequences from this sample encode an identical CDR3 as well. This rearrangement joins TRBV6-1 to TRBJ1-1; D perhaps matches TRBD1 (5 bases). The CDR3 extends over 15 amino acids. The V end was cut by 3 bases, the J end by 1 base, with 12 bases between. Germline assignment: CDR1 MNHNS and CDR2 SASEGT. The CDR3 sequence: CASSDRGRANTEAFF. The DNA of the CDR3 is TGTGCCAGCAGTGATAGGGGTAGGGCGAACACTGAAGCTTTCTTT.

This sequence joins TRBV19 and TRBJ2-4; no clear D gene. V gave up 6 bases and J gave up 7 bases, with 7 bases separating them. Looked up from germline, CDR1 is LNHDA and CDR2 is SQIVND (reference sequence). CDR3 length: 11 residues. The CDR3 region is CASSSRNIQYF. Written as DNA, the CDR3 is TGTGCCAGTAGCTCTAGGAACATTCAGTACTTC.

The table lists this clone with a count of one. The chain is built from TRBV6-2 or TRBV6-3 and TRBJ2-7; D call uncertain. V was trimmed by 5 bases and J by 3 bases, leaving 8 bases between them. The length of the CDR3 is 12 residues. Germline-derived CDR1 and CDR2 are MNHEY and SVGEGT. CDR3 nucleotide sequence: TGTGCCAGCAGTCCAGATGTCTACGAGCAGTACTTC. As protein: CASSPDVYEQYF.

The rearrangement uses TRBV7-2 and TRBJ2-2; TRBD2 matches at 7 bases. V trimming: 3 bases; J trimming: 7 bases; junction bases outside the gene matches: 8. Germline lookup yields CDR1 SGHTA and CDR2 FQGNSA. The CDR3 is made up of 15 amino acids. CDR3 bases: TGTGCCAGCAGCTTCGAGAGACTAGCTGGCGGGGAGCTGTTTTTT. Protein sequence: CASSFERLAGGELFF.

The CDR3 DNA reads as TGTGCCAGCACTCAAGCCGGGACACGAGCTAACTATGGCTACACCTTC. It encodes CASTQAGTRANYGYTF. The chain links TRBV28 to TRBJ1-2; maybe TRBD1 (6 bases). The germline V and J ends were trimmed by 7 bases and 0 bases, with 18 bases remaining between them. Germline CDR1 reads MDHEN; CDR2 reads SYDVKM. This CDR3 has 16 residues.

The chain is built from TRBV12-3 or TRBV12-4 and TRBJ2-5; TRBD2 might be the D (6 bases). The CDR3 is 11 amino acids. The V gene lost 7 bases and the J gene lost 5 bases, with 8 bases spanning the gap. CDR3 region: CASMRGETQYF. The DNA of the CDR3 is TGTGCCAGCATGCGGGGTGAGACCCAGTACTTC.

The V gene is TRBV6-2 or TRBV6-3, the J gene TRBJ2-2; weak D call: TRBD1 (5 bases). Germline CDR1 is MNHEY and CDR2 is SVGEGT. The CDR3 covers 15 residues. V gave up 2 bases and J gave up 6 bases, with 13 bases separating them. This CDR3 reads CASSYDSHGSGELFF. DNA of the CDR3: TGTGCCAGCAGTTACGACAGTCACGGATCCGGGGAGCTGTTTTTT.

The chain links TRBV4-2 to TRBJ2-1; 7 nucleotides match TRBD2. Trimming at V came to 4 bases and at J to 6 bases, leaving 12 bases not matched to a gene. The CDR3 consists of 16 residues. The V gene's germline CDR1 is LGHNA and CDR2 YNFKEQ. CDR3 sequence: CASSRPAGETFNEQFF. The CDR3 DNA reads TGTGCCAGCAGCCGCCCGGCGGGAGAGACATTCAATGAGCAGTTCTTC.

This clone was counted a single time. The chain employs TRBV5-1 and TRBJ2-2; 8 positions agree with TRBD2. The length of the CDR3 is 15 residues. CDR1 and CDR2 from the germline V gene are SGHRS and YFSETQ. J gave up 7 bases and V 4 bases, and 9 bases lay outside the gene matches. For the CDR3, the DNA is TGCGCCAGCAGCCGTGGGGTAGCGGGGCACGGGGAGCTGTTTTTT. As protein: CASSRGVAGHGELFF.

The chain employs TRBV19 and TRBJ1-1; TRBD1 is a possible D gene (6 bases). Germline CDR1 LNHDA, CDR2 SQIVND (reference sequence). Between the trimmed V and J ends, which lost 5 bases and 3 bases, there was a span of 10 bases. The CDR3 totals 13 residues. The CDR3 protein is CASSQGKYTEAFF. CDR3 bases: TGTGCCAGTAGTCAGGGGAAGTACACTGAAGCTTTCTTT.

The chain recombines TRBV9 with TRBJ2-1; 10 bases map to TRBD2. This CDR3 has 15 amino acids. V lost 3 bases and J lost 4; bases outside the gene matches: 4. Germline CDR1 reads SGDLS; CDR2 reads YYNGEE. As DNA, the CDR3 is TGTGCCAGCAGCGCCGGGACTAGCGCATACAATGAGCAGTTCTTC. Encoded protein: CASSAGTSAYNEQFF.

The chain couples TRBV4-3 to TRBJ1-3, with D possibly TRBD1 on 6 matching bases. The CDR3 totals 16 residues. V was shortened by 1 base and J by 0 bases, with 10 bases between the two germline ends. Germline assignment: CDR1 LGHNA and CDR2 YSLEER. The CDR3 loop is CASSQVPTGSGNTIYF. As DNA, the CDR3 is TGCGCCAGCAGCCAAGTCCCGACAGGCTCTGGAAACACCATATATTTT.

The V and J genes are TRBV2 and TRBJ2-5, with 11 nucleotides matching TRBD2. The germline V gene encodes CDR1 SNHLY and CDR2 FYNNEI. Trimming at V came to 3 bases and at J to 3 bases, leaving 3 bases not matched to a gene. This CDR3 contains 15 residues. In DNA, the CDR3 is TGTGCCAGCAGTGAGTGGGGACTAGCGGAAGAGACCCAGTACTTC. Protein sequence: CASSEWGLAEETQYF.